Listed here are 9 T cell receptor beta chains from one sample, sequenced in a study of neurological immune-mediated disorders. TCRdb passed the 5' RACE reads through MiXCR, listing each CDR3 protein once. The sample has 15,000 to 20,000 distinct CDR3 sequences, approximately 7.3% seen once. Sequencing was carried out using CD8+ T cells from blood. The receptors were gathered from a woman between 25 and 40 years old with HTLV-1-associated myelopathy (HAM/TSP).

In its sample, this clonotype was seen many times. This chain uses TRBV20-1 with TRBJ1-1, with 10 positions matching TRBD1. V shed 4 bases and J 3 bases; nucleotides not matched to a gene: 11. The CDR3 has 16 amino acids. Germline CDR1 and CDR2: DFQATT and SNEGSKA (reference sequence). The CDR3 reads CSAIAPGQGPDTEAFF. The CDR3 region has the DNA TGCAGTGCTATAGCTCCGGGACAGGGGCCGGACACTGAAGCTTTCTTT.

This clonotype was seen many times. This chain uses TRBV27 with TRBJ2-4; perhaps TRBD2 as D (5 bases). The length of the CDR3 is 14 residues. V lost 2 bases and J lost 7, with 12 bases in between. Germline values: CDR1 MNHEY, CDR2 SMNVEV (reference sequence). CDR3: CASSLAPGWNIQYF. CDR3 nucleotides: TGTGCCAGCAGTTTAGCTCCGGGGTGGAACATTCAGTACTTC.

This clonotype was seen at least ten times. This CDR3 reads CSVGRGPGAREQYF. The CDR3 nucleotides read TGCAGCGTTGGTAGAGGTCCGGGGGCGCGGGAGCAGTACTTC. The chain uses TRBV29-1 and TRBJ2-7; perhaps D is TRBD1 or TRBD2 (6 bases each). In germline, CDR1 is SQVTM, CDR2 ANQGSEA. The CDR3 runs to 14 residues. The ends were cut back, 4 bases at V and 7 bases at J, with 20 bases in the middle.

This clonotype came up many times. V usage is TRBV7-6 and J usage is TRBJ2-7, with D perhaps matching TRBD2 (6 bases). The CDR3 totals 13 residues. From germline, CDR1 is SGHVS and CDR2 FNYEAQ. Deletions cut 1 base from V and 7 bases from J, with 11 bases between. The CDR3 region is CASSLGRAGEQYF. The CDR3 nucleotides read TGTGCCAGCAGCTTAGGGCGGGCGGGGGAGCAGTACTTC.

The sample holds many counts of this clonotype. The V call is TRBV5-1, the J call TRBJ2-1; 12 bases match TRBD2. Per the germline V gene, CDR1 is SGHRS and CDR2 is YFSETQ. The CDR3 spans 18 residues. The ends lost 3 bases at V and 0 bases at J; junction bases unmatched: 7. CDR3 in DNA: TGCGCCAGCAGCTCGACTAGCGGGGGCCCTAGCTCCTACAATGAGCAGTTCTTC. The encoded protein is CASSSTSGGPSSYNEQFF.

This clonotype came up many times. The CDR3 DNA sequence: TGTGCCAGCAGTTACGTTGTCCTCTCTGGGGCCAACGTCCTGACTTTC. It codes for CASSYVVLSGANVLTF. The chain uses TRBV6-2 or TRBV6-3 and TRBJ2-6; D is undetermined. Deletions cut 2 bases from V and 0 bases from J, with 8 bases between. Germline assignment: CDR1 MNHEY and CDR2 SVGEGT. The CDR3 has 16 residues.

Ten or more counts support this clonotype. This rearrangement joins TRBV20-1 to TRBJ2-1; D is uncertain. The CDR3 runs 13 residues. Per germline, CDR1 DFQATT and CDR2 SNEGSKA (reference sequence). Trimming shortened V by 6 bases and J by 6 bases, and 15 bases separated the two germline ends. The CDR3 bases are TGCAGTGCCAGCTTCCTGGACCGCAATGAGCAGTTCTTC. Translation gives CSASFLDRNEQFF.

The chain has TRBV5-6 and TRBJ1-4; 8 bases are shared with TRBD1. The CDR3 covers 14 residues. Germline V CDR1 and CDR2: SGHDT, YYEEEE. V gave up 3 bases and J gave up 7 bases; unmatched junction bases: 5. The CDR3 region has the DNA TGTGCCAGCAGCTCGACAGGGGTGGGTGAAAAACTGTTTTTT. Its translation: CASSSTGVGEKLFF.

This clonotype was picked up many times. This chain's CDR3 is CASSQDDLSGANVLTF. The CDR3 DNA follows: TGCGCCAGCAGCCAAGATGATCTCTCTGGGGCCAACGTCCTGACTTTC. The gene calls are TRBV4-1 and TRBJ2-6; D unclear. CDR3 length equals 16 residues. Germline-derived CDR1 and CDR2 are MGHRA and YSYEKL. Between the trimmed V and J ends, which lost 0 bases and 0 bases, there was a span of 6 bases.